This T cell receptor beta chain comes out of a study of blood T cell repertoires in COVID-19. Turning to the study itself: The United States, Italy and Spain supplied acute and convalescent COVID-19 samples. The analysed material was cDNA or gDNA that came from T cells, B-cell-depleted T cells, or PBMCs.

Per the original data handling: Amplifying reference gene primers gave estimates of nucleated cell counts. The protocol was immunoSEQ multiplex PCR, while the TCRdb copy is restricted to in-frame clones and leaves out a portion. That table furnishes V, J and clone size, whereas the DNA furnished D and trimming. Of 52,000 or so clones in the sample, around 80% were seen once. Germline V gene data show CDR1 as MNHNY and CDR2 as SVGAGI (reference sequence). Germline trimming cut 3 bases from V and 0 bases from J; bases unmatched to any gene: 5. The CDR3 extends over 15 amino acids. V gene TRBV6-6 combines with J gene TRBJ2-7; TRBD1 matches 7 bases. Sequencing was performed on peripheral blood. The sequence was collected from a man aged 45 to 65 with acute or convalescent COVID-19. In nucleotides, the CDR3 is TGTGCCAGCAGTTATGAGGGGGCGCGCTCCTACGAGCAGTACTTC. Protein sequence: CASSYEGARSYEQYF.